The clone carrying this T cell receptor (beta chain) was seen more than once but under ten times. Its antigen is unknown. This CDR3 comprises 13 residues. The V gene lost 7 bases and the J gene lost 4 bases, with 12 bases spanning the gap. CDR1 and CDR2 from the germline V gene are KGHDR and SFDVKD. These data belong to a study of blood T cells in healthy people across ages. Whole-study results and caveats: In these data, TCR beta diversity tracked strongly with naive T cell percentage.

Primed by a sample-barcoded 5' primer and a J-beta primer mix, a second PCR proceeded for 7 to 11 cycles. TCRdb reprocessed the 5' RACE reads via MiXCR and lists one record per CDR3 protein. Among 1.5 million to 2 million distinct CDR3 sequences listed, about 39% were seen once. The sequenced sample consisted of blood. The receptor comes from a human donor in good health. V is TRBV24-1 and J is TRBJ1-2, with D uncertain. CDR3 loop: CATRPAGSYGYTF. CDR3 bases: TGTGCCACCAGACCTGCCGGAAGCTATGGCTACACCTTC.